The 32 T cell receptor beta chains given below trace back to one sample, sequenced in a study of T cell responses to AZD1222 COVID-19 vaccine (dated by TCRdb to the early 2020s). The time point label corresponds to: about 28 days (+/-7) after the second vaccine dose. Library preparation employed the immunoSEQ multiplex PCR assay. TCRdb obtained this table from immuneACCESS and retained in-frame rearrangements with V and J assigned. These tables miss some clones; where compared with another copy, unresolved V genes account for less than half of the shortfall, and the remainder is unexplained. The sample table contains some 98,000 clones; only one count was recorded for 88% of them. Of the sample, about 15% falls within the top ten clones. Source: peripheral blood, taken 28 days after the second AZD1222 dose. These receptors were taken from an adult who received the AZD1222 COVID-19 vaccine.

V gene TRBV7-8 combines with J gene TRBJ1-1; possible D gene TRBD1, 6 bases. Germline V gene sequence: CDR1 SGHVS, CDR2 FQNEAQ. Trimming took off 2 bases at V and 4 bases at J, with 17 bases between the two ends. The CDR3 runs to 16 residues. In DNA, the CDR3 is TGTGCCAGCAGCTTATTGCCCAGGGGCTTGGGCACTGAAGCTTTCTTT. Its translation is CASSLLPRGLGTEAFF.

J is TRBJ2-5 and V is TRBV5-1; D gene uncertain. The germline V and J ends were trimmed by 2 bases and 4 bases, with 9 bases remaining between them. CDR3 length: 13 amino acids. From germline, CDR1 is SGHRS and CDR2 YFSETQ. The CDR3 region is CASSFRWGETQYF. CDR3 coding DNA: TGCGCCAGCAGCTTTAGGTGGGGAGAGACCCAGTACTTC.

The chain combines TRBV4-2 with TRBJ1-3; TRBD1 matches at 8 bases. Germline V gene data show CDR1 as LGHNA and CDR2 as YNFKEQ. This CDR3 region has 16 residues. V gave up 1 base and J gave up 2 bases; unmatched junction bases: 4. CDR3 nucleotide sequence: TGTGCCAGCAGCCAAGGGGGACAGGTGACTGGAAACACCATATATTTT. Its protein is CASSQGGQVTGNTIYF.

The chain is built from TRBV9 and TRBJ1-1; D remains ambiguous. The germline V gene encodes CDR1 SGDLS and CDR2 YYNGEE. Trimming stripped 0 bases from V and 4 bases from J, with 4 bases between. The CDR3 totals 12 residues. CDR3 bases: TGTGCCAGCAGCGTAGGGGGCACTGAAGCTTTCTTT. This sequence encodes CASSVGGTEAFF.

J is TRBJ2-2 and V is TRBV19; 14 positions agree with TRBD2. The germline V gene has CDR1 LNHDA and CDR2 SQIVND (reference sequence). The V gene end was trimmed by 4 bases and the J gene end by 5 bases; junction bases not matched to a gene: 3. CDR3 length: 16 amino acids. Here the CDR3 reads CASSTGTSGSTGELFF. The CDR3, as DNA: TGTGCCAGTAGTACCGGGACTAGCGGGAGTACCGGGGAGCTGTTTTTT.

V gene TRBV5-1 combines with J gene TRBJ1-1; weak D call: TRBD1 (6 bases). CDR1 SGHRS and CDR2 YFSETQ come from the germline V gene. The V gene lost 2 bases and the J gene lost 4 bases, with 12 bases spanning the gap. The CDR3 has 14 residues. Here the CDR3 DNA reads TGCGCCAGCAGCTTAGGTGACAGGCCCACTGAAGCTTTCTTT. Encoded protein: CASSLGDRPTEAFF.

The chain employs TRBV30 and TRBJ1-1; TRBD1 is a possible D gene (5 bases). With 2 bases removed from V and 1 base from J, the gap between germline ends came to 11 bases. Germline V gene data show CDR1 as GTSNPN and CDR2 as SVGIG (reference sequence). This CDR3 is 14 amino acids long. CDR3: CAWSFLDKNTEAFF. DNA for the CDR3: TGTGCCTGGAGTTTCCTGGACAAGAACACTGAAGCTTTCTTT.

V usage is TRBV19 and J usage is TRBJ1-6; tentatively, D is TRBD1 (6 bases). V dropped 8 bases and J dropped 10 bases, with 15 bases sitting between them. The CDR3 sequence is 13 residues long. Germline V gene lookup returns CDR1 LNHDA and CDR2 SQIVND (reference sequence). This CDR3 is CASEGGSGSPLHF. In DNA, the CDR3 is TGTGCCAGTGAGGGGGGGTCTGGCTCACCCCTCCACTTT.

The rearrangement uses TRBV28 and TRBJ1-3; the D is unclear. CDR1 MDHEN and CDR2 SYDVKM come from the germline V gene. The V gene lost 5 bases and the J gene lost 3 bases, with 17 bases spanning the gap. The CDR3 runs to 16 residues. The CDR3 loop is CASSAGGRWNGNTIYF. DNA of the CDR3: TGTGCCAGCAGTGCCGGAGGGAGATGGAATGGAAACACCATATATTTT.

The V and J genes are TRBV6-2 or TRBV6-3 and TRBJ2-7, with 8 bases that match TRBD1. This CDR3 is 15 amino acids long. Germline CDR1 is MNHEY and CDR2 is SVGEGT. J gave up 3 bases and V 6 bases, and 10 bases lay outside the gene matches. The CDR3 region is CASSPGPGGYYEQYF. The CDR3 coding sequence is TGTGCCAGCAGCCCCGGCCCAGGGGGCTACTACGAGCAGTACTTC.

This rearrangement joins TRBV2 to TRBJ2-5; no firm D call. Germline V CDR1 and CDR2: SNHLY, FYNNEI. The V and J ends lost 5 bases and 0 bases respectively, with 7 bases between them. This CDR3 contains 13 residues. The CDR3 DNA is TGTGCCAGCAGTATGCGGAACCAAGAGACCCAGTACTTC. This encodes CASSMRNQETQYF. The whole variable domain, filled in from reference TRBV2 and TRBJ2-5, reads EPEVTQTPSHQVTQMGQEVILRCVPISNHLYFYWYRQILGQKVEFLVSFYNNEISEKSEIFDDQFSVERPDGSNFTLKIRSTKLEDSAMYFCASSMRNQETQYFGPGTRLLVL.

This clone was found once. The chain couples TRBV18 to TRBJ2-5, with D possibly matching TRBD2 (5 bases). Per the germline V gene, CDR1 is KGHSH and CDR2 is LQKENI. V shed 3 bases and J shed 4 bases, with 9 bases lying between them. This CDR3 has 13 amino acids. This chain's CDR3 is CASSPLATETQYF. CDR3 DNA sequence: TGTGCCAGCTCACCCCTAGCCACAGAGACCCAGTACTTC. Combining the CDR3 with reference TRBV18 and TRBJ2-5 gives the whole variable domain NAGVMQNPRHLVRRRGQEARLRCSPMKGHSHVYWYRQLPEEGLKFMVYLQKENIIDESGMPKERFSAEFPKEGPSILRIQQVVRGDSAAYFCASSPLATETQYFGPGTRLLVL.

The chain combines TRBV6-4 with TRBJ2-7; 11 positions match TRBD2. The germline gives CDR1 MRHNA, CDR2 SNTAGT. The CDR3 is 15 amino acids. The junction had 4 bases not matched to a gene; V was cut back by 0 bases and J by 6 bases. The CDR3 DNA is TGTGCCAGCAGTGACTCGACTAGCGGGATAGGCGAGCAGTACTTC. It specifies CASSDSTSGIGEQYF.

This rearrangement joins TRBV15 to TRBJ2-7, with D perhaps matching TRBD1 or TRBD2 (5 bases each). The CDR3 sequence is 14 residues long. V was trimmed by 3 bases and J by 0 bases, leaving 9 bases between them. CDR1 is LNHNV and CDR2 is YYDKDF in the germline V gene (reference sequence). The CDR3: CATSSRDGSYEQYF. The CDR3 coding sequence is TGTGCCACCAGCAGTCGGGACGGCTCCTACGAGCAGTACTTC.

This clone was recorded a few times. The V and J genes are TRBV5-5 and TRBJ2-7, with D unresolved. The CDR3 totals 12 residues. Trimming stripped 2 bases from V and 1 base from J, with 4 bases between. Per germline, CDR1 SGHKS and CDR2 YYEKEE (reference sequence). CDR3 nucleotide sequence: TGTGCCAGCAGCTTTGGGTCCTACGAGCAGTACTTC. Its protein is CASSFGSYEQYF.

The chain has TRBV10-2 and TRBJ1-5; a possible D gene is TRBD1 (6 bases). This CDR3 contains 15 residues. The ends were cut back, 5 bases at V and 4 bases at J, with 15 bases in the middle. Per germline, CDR1 WSHSY and CDR2 SAAADI. CDR3 residues: CASSSQGRGNQPQHF. DNA of the CDR3: TGCGCCAGCAGTAGTCAGGGGCGAGGGAATCAGCCCCAGCATTTT.

This chain joins TRBV3-1 (or the pseudogene TRBV3-2) and TRBJ2-7; 7 bases are shared with TRBD1. The CDR3 has 13 amino acids. Germline V gene lookup returns CDR1 LGHDT and CDR2 YNNKEL (reference sequence). V trimming: 5 bases; J trimming: 2 bases; junction bases outside the gene matches: 3. For the CDR3, the DNA is TGTGCCAGCAGCTTTGGGACAGCCTACGAGCAGTACTTC. Encoded protein: CASSFGTAYEQYF.

The chain has TRBV28 and TRBJ2-5; tentatively, D is TRBD2 (6 bases). The CDR3 consists of 13 residues. V dropped 7 bases and J dropped 4 bases, with 13 bases sitting between them. Germline CDR1 is MDHEN and CDR2 is SYDVKM. Here the CDR3 reads CASTTMGGETQYF. The CDR3 DNA reads as TGTGCCAGCACGACCATGGGGGGAGAGACCCAGTACTTC.

This sequence joins TRBV4-1 and TRBJ1-2, with 7 bases lining up with TRBD1. The trim removed 2 bases at V and 7 bases at J, leaving 13 bases unmatched. The germline gives CDR1 MGHRA, CDR2 YSYEKL. The CDR3 extends over 16 amino acids. The CDR3 protein is CASSQLGQALGAGYTF. The CDR3 DNA sequence: TGCGCCAGCAGCCAACTCGGACAGGCTCTAGGTGCTGGCTACACCTTC.

The V call is TRBV11-1, the J call TRBJ1-1; D call uncertain. The germline V and J ends were trimmed by 5 bases and 11 bases, with 21 bases remaining between them. Germline V gene data show CDR1 as SGHAT and CDR2 as FQDESV (reference sequence). The CDR3 extends over 14 amino acids. In DNA, the CDR3 is TGTGCCAGCAGCCCCGGACCCCTAAGGCTGGTGGCTTTCTTT. As protein: CASSPGPLRLVAFF.

This clone has more than one count but fewer than ten. The rearrangement links TRBV15 to TRBJ1-5; D remains ambiguous. V lost 0 bases, J lost 7 bases, and 13 bases lay in between. The CDR3 consists of 15 residues. In germline, CDR1 is LNHNV, CDR2 YYDKDF (reference sequence). CDR3 protein: CATSRDFGDWQPQHF. The CDR3 DNA follows: TGTGCCACCAGCAGAGATTTCGGGGATTGGCAGCCCCAGCATTTT. The full variable domain, its missing parts supplied by reference TRBV15 and TRBJ1-5, is DAMVIQNPRYQVTQFGKPVTLSCSQTLNHNVMYWYQQKSSQAPKLLFHYYDKDFNNEADTPDNFQSRRPNTSFCFLDIRSPGLGDTAMYLCATSRDFGDWQPQHFGDGTRLSIL.

V and J are TRBV2 and TRBJ1-5, with a possible D match to TRBD1 (6 bases). V lost 6 bases and J lost 4, with 25 bases in between. The CDR3 sequence is 18 residues long. CDR1 is SNHLY and CDR2 is FYNNEI in the germline V gene. Here the CDR3 reads CASSLEFRRTVLNQPQHF. The CDR3 DNA sequence: TGTGCCAGCAGCCTTGAATTCCGTCGGACAGTATTAAATCAGCCCCAGCATTTT.

This chain connects TRBV7-6 to TRBJ1-3; D call uncertain. Germline assignment: CDR1 SGHVS and CDR2 FNYEAQ. V was cut by 5 bases and J by 0 bases, with 14 bases left in between. This CDR3 is 16 amino acids long. The CDR3 nucleotides read TGTGCCAGCAGCGCCCCTGACGGGAACTCTGGAAACACCATATATTTT. Protein sequence: CASSAPDGNSGNTIYF.

This chain uses TRBV19 with TRBJ1-2, with a tentative D call TRBD1 (5 bases). In germline, CDR1 is LNHDA, CDR2 SQIVND (reference sequence). V shed 6 bases and J shed 8 bases, with 19 bases lying between them. The CDR3 extends over 14 amino acids. The CDR3 spells CASSRSPQGGGYTF. The CDR3 coding sequence is TGTGCCAGTAGCCGATCCCCGCAGGGTGGCGGCTACACCTTC.

This clone was observed once. This chain uses TRBV19 with TRBJ1-3, with 9 bases matching TRBD1. The CDR3 sequence is 16 residues long. V lost 4 bases to trimming and J lost 0 bases; unmatched junction nucleotides: 4. CDR1 and CDR2 from the germline V gene are LNHDA and SQIVND (reference sequence). Here the CDR3 reads CASSTQGQGSGNTIYF. The CDR3 DNA sequence: TGTGCCAGTAGTACACAGGGACAGGGCTCTGGAAACACCATATATTTT.

The chain is built from TRBV7-9 and TRBJ2-2; 7 positions agree with TRBD2. CDR1 is SEHNR, CDR2 FQNEAQ, per germline (reference sequence). The CDR3 contains 14 residues. Germline trimming cut 3 bases from V and 6 bases from J; bases unmatched to any gene: 4. Here the CDR3 reads CASSLAGAAGELFF. The CDR3 DNA follows: TGTGCCAGCAGCTTGGCGGGAGCGGCCGGGGAGCTGTTTTTT.

The chain couples TRBV2 to TRBJ2-1, with D hard to call. The ends were cut back, 6 bases at V and 3 bases at J, with 15 bases in the middle. Germline CDR1 reads SNHLY; CDR2 reads FYNNEI. The CDR3 totals 15 residues. The CDR3 here is CASREKAGYYNEQFF. The CDR3 DNA sequence: TGTGCCAGCAGGGAAAAGGCAGGCTACTACAATGAGCAGTTCTTC. The full variable domain, in which reference TRBV2 and TRBJ2-1 provide the parts outside the CDR3, is EPEVTQTPSHQVTQMGQEVILRCVPISNHLYFYWYRQILGQKVEFLVSFYNNEISEKSEIFDDQFSVERPDGSNFTLKIRSTKLEDSAMYFCASREKAGYYNEQFFGPGTRLTVL.

This clone was seen a single time. This sequence joins TRBV19 and TRBJ1-5, with D hard to call. Germline CDR1 LNHDA, CDR2 SQIVND (reference sequence). The V gene lost 5 bases and the J gene lost 5 bases, with 13 bases spanning the gap. This CDR3 has 14 residues. The CDR3 spells CASSLLREDQPQHF. DNA of the CDR3: TGTGCCAGTAGTCTCTTAAGGGAGGATCAGCCCCAGCATTTT.

This chain joins TRBV12-3 or TRBV12-4 and TRBJ1-6; D gene unclear. Trimming removed 7 bases at V and 8 bases at J, with 12 bases between. The CDR3 contains 13 residues. The CDR3 here is CASNTLSDSPLHF. The DNA of the CDR3 is TGTGCCAGCAACACGCTTTCGGATTCACCCCTCCACTTT.

The V call is TRBV5-8, the J call TRBJ2-5, with 7 bases matching TRBD1. The J call may be in error: the DNA end matches TRBJ2-7 better. Germline assignment: CDR1 SGHTS and CDR2 YDEGEE. The CDR3 has 14 residues. This CDR3 reads CASSLGGQSYEQYF. The CDR3 DNA follows: TGTGCCAGCAGCTTGGGGGGACAGTCCTACGAGCAGTACTTC.

The chain recombines TRBV28 with TRBJ1-2; D unclear. With 4 bases removed from V and 3 bases from J, the gap between germline ends came to 12 bases. The germline CDR1 and CDR2 sequences are MDHEN and SYDVKM. The CDR3 length is 14 residues. The CDR3 DNA sequence: TGTGCCAGCAGTTCTCCGGGCCCTTACTATGGCTACACCTTC. Translating gives CASSSPGPYYGYTF.

This chain joins TRBV4-1 and TRBJ2-7; possibly TRBD2 for D (6 bases). The CDR3 is 13 residues long. Trimming shortened V by 3 bases and J by 2 bases, and 8 bases separated the two germline ends. CDR1 MGHRA and CDR2 YSYEKL come from the germline V gene. In DNA form, the CDR3 reads TGCGCCAGCAGCCAGGAGGGAACCTACGAGCAGTACTTC. It is translated as CASSQEGTYEQYF.